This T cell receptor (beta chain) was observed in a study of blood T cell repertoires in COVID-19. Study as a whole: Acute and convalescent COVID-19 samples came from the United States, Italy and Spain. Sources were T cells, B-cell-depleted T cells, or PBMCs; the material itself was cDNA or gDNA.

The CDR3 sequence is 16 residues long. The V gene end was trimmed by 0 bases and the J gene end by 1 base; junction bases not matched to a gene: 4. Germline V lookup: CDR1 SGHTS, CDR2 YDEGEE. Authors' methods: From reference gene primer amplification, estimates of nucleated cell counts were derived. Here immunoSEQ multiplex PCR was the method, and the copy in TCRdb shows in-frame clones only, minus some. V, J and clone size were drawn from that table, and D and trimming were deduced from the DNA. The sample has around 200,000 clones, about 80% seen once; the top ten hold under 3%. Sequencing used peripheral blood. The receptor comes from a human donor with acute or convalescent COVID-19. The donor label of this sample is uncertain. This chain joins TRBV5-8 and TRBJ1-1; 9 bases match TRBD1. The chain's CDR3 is CASSLVPGQGNTEAFF. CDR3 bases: TGTGCCAGCAGCTTGGTTCCGGGACAGGGGAACACTGAAGCTTTCTTT.